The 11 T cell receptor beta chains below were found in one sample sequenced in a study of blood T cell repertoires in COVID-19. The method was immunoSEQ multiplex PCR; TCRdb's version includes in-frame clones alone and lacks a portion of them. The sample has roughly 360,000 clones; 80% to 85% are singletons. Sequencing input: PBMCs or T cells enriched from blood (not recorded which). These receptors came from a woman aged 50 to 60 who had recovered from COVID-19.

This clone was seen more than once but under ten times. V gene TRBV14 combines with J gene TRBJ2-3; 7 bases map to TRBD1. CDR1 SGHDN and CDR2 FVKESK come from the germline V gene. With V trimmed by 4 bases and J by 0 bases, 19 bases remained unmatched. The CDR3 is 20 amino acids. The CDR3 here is CASSPDYRGPPAASTDTQYF. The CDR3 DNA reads TGTGCCAGCAGCCCCGACTACAGGGGCCCCCCGGCGGCTAGCACAGATACGCAGTATTTT.

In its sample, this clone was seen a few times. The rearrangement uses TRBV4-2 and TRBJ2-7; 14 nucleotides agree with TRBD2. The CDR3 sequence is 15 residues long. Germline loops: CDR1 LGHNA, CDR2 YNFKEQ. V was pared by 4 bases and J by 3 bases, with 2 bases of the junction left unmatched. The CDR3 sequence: CASSLGLAGGYEQYF. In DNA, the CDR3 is TGTGCCAGCAGCCTCGGACTAGCGGGAGGCTACGAGCAGTACTTC.

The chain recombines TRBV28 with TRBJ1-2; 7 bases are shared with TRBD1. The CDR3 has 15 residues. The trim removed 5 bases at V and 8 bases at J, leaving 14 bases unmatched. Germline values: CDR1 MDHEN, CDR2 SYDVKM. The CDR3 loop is CASSPSPTGMGGYTF. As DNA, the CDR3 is TGTGCCAGCAGTCCCTCCCCGACAGGGATGGGGGGCTACACCTTC.

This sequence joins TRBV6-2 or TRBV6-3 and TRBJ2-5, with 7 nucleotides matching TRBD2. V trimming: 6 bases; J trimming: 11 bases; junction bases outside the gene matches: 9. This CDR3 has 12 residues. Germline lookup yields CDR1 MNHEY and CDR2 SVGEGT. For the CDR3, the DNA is TGTGCCAGCAGCCCCAGGACCGGGGGGCAGTACTTC. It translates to CASSPRTGGQYF.

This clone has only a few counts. CDR3 DNA sequence: TGTGCCAGCAGCGTGACAGAGAACTATGGCTACACCTTC. It codes for CASSVTENYGYTF. The chain links TRBV9 to TRBJ1-2; D is perhaps TRBD1 (5 bases). V was clipped by 2 bases and J by 2 bases, with 7 bases between them. The CDR3 contains 13 residues. The germline V gene has CDR1 SGDLS and CDR2 YYNGEE.

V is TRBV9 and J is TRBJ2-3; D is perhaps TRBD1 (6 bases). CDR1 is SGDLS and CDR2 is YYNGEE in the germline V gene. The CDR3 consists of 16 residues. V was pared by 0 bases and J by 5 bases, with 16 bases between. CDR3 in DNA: TGTGCCAGCAGCGTAGGGGGAGCAGGGGCACAAGATACGCAGTATTTT. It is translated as CASSVGGAGAQDTQYF.

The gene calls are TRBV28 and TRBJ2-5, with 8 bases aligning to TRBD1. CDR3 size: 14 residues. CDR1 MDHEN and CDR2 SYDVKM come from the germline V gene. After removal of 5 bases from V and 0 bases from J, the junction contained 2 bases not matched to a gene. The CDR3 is CASSGTGHQETQYF. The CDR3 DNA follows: TGTGCCAGCAGTGGGACAGGCCACCAAGAGACCCAGTACTTC.

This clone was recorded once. CDR3 amino acids: CASPAGGNEKLFF. CDR3 sequence (DNA): TGTGCCTCGCCGGCAGGGGGTAATGAAAAACTGTTTTTT. This sequence joins TRBV30 and TRBJ1-4, with TRBD1 identical over 7 bases. Germline V gene data show CDR1 as GTSNPN and CDR2 as SVGIG (reference sequence). This CDR3 contains 13 residues. The ends lost 7 bases at V and 4 bases at J; junction bases unmatched: 6.

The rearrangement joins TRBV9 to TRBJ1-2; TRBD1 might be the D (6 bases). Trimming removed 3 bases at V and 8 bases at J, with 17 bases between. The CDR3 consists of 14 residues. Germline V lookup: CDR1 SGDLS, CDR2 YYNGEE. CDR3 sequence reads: CASSAGTLGKGYTF. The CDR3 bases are TGTGCCAGCAGCGCCGGGACACTAGGAAAAGGCTACACCTTC.

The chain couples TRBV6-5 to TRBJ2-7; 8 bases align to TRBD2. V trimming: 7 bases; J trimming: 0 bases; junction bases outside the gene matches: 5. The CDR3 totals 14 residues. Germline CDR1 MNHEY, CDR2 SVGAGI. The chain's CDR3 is CASTRGGSSYEQYF. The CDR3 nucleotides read TGTGCCAGCACCCGGGGGGGGAGCTCCTACGAGCAGTACTTC.

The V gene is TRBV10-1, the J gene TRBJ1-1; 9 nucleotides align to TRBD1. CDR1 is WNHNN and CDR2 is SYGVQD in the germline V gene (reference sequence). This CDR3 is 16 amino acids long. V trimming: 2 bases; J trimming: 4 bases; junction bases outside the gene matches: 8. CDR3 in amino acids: CASSEPRQGDGTEAFF. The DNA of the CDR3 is TGCGCCAGCAGTGAGCCCCGACAGGGGGACGGCACTGAAGCTTTCTTT.